Described below is a single TCR beta chain sequence and its context. The sample originates from a study of blood T cell repertoires in COVID-19. Across the whole study: Samples of COVID-19 (acute and convalescent) were obtained from the United States, Italy and Spain. Nucleic acid was either cDNA or gDNA, and it came from T cells, B-cell-depleted T cells, or PBMCs.

Under the authors' procedure: Researchers report that nucleated cell counts were estimated from reference gene primer amplification. Repertoires were generated with immunoSEQ multiplex PCR, while TCRdb's copy carries only in-frame clones and drops some. That table gives V, J and clone size, and the DNA gave D and trimming. The data contain approximately 230,000 clones, about 85% of them singletons. This TCR derives from a man aged 25-40 years with active or convalescent COVID-19. Sequencing was performed on peripheral blood.

The CDR3 protein is CASSPRQGSDGYTF. CDR3 nucleotide sequence: TGTGCCAGCAGCCCTCGACAGGGGAGCGATGGCTACACCTTC. The V gene is TRBV3-1 (or the pseudogene TRBV3-2), the J gene TRBJ1-2; 8 positions agree with TRBD1. Per the germline V gene, CDR1 is LGHDT and CDR2 is YNNKEL (reference sequence). Losses at the gene ends were 4 bases for V and 6 bases for J; bases not matched to a gene: 7. The CDR3 runs 14 residues.